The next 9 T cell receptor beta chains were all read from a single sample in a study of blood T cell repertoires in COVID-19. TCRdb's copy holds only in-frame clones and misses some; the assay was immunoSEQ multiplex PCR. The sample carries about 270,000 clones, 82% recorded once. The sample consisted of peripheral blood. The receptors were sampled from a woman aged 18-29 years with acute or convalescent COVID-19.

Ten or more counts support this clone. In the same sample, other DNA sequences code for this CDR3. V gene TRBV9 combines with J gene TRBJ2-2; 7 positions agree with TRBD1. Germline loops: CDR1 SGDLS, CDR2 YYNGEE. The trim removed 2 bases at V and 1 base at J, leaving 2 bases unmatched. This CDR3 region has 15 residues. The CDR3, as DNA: TGTGCCAGCAGCGTGGACAGGTTGAACACCGGGGAGCTGTTTTTT. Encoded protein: CASSVDRLNTGELFF.

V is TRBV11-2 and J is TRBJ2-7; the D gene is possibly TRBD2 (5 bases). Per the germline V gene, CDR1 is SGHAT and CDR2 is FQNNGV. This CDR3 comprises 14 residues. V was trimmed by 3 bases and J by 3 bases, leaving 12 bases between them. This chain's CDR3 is CASSLEVRDYEQYF. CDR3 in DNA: TGTGCCAGCAGCTTGGAGGTTCGCGACTACGAGCAGTACTTC. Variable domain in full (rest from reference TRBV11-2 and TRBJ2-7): EAGVAQSPRYKIIEKRQSVAFWCNPISGHATLYWYQQILGQGPKLLIQFQNNGVVDDSQLPKDRFSAERLKGVDSTLKIQPAKLEDSAVYLCASSLEVRDYEQYFGPGTRLTVT.

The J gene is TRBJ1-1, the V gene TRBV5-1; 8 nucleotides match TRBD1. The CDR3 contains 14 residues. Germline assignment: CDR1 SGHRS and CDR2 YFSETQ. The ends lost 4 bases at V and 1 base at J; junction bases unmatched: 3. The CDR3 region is CASSPGQENTEAFF. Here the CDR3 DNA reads TGCGCCAGCAGCCCGGGACAGGAGAACACTGAAGCTTTCTTT.

CDR3 DNA sequence: TGTGCCAGTAGTATCGAAGGACAGGGGGCGTATGGCTACACCTTC. It codes for CASSIEGQGAYGYTF. The chain couples TRBV19 to TRBJ1-2; 11 nucleotides line up with TRBD1. Germline V gives CDR1 LNHDA, CDR2 SQIVND (reference sequence). CDR3 length equals 15 residues. V dropped 3 bases and J dropped 5; count of bases not matched to a gene: 5.

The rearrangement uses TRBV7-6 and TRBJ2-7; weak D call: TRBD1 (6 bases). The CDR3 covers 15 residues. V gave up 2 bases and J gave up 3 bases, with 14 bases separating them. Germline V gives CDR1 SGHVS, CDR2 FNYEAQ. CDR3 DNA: TGTGCCAGCAGCTTAATGGGACAAGTTTTCTACGAGCAGTACTTC. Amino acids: CASSLMGQVFYEQYF.

In DNA form, the CDR3 reads TGTGCCAGCAGCCCGTTGGGGGGTAATTCACCCCTCCACTTT. Translating gives CASSPLGGNSPLHF. The chain carries TRBV7-2 and TRBJ1-6; D might be TRBD1 (5 bases). Germline V gives CDR1 SGHTA, CDR2 FQGNSA. The V gene lost 5 bases and the J gene lost 6 bases, with 11 bases spanning the gap. The CDR3 consists of 14 residues.

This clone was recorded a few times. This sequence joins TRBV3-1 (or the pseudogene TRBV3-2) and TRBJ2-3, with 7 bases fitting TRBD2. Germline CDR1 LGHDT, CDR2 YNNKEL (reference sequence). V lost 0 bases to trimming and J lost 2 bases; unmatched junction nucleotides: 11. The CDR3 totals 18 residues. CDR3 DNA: TGTGCCAGCAGCCAAGATCCGTGGGAGCGGGGATACACAGATACGCAGTATTTT. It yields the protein CASSQDPWERGYTDTQYF.

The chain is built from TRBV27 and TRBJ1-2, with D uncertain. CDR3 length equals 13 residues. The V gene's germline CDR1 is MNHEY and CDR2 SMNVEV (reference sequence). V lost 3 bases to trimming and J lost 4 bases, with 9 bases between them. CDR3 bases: TGTGCCAGCAGTTTTTCCAGGATCTATGGCTACACCTTC. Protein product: CASSFSRIYGYTF.

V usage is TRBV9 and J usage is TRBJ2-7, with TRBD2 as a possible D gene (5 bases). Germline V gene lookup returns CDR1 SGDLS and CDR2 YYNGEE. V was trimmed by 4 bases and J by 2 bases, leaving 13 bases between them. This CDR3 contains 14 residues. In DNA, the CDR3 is TGTGCCAGCAGCCCCGGGCGGCGGGCCTACGAGCAGTACTTC. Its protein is CASSPGRRAYEQYF. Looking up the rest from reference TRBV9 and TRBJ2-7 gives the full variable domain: DSGVTQTPKHLITATGQRVTLRCSPRSGDLSVYWYQQSLDQGLQFLIQYYNGEERAKGNILERFSAQQFPDLHSELNLSSLELGDSALYFCASSPGRRAYEQYFGPGTRLTVT.